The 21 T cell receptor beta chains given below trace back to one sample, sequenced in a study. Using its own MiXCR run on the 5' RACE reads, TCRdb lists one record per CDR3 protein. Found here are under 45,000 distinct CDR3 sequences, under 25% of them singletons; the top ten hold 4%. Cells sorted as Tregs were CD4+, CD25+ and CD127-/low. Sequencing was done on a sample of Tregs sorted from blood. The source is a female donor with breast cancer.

For the CDR3, the DNA is TGCAGTGCTGAGGCCCCTATCGGGGCAAGGGAGACCCAGTACTTC. Translation gives CSAEAPIGARETQYF. The chain carries TRBV20-1 and TRBJ2-5; tentatively, D is TRBD1 or TRBD2 (5 bases each). Germline V lookup: CDR1 DFQATT, CDR2 SNEGSKA (reference sequence). This CDR3 contains 15 residues. Trimming left V 5 bases short and J 5 bases short, with 21 bases between.

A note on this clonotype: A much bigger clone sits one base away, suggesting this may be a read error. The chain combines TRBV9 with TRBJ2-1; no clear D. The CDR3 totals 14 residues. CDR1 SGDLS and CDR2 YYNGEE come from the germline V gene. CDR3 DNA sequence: TGTGCCAGCAGGAGGATTAGCTCCTACAATAAGCAGTTCTTC. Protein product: CASRRISSYNKQFF.

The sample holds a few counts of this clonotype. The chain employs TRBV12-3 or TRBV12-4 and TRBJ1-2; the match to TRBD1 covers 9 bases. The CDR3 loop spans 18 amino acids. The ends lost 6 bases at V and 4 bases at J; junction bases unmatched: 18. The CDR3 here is CASSERYTTGGGTYGYTF. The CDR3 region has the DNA TGTGCCAGCAGCGAGCGTTATACTACAGGGGGCGGTACCTATGGCTACACCTTC.

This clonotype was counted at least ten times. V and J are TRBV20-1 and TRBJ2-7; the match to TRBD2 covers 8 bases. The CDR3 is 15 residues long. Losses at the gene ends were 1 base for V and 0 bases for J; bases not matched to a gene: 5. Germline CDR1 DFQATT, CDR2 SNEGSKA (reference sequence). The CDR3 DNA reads TGCAGTGCTAGAGTTAGCGGGAAGAGCTCCTACGAGCAGTACTTC. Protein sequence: CSARVSGKSSYEQYF.

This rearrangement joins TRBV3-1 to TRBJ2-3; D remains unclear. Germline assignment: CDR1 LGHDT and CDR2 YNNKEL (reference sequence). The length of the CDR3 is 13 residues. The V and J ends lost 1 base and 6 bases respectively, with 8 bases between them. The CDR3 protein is CASSQGRSDTQYF. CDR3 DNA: TGTGCCAGCAGCCAAGGCCGATCGGATACGCAGTATTTT.

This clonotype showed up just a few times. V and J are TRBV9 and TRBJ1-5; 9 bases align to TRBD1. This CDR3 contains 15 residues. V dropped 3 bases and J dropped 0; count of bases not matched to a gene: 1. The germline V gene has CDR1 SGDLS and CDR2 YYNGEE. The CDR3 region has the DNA TGTGCCAGCAGCGGGACAGGGGCTAGCAATCAGCCCCAGCATTTT. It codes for CASSGTGASNQPQHF.

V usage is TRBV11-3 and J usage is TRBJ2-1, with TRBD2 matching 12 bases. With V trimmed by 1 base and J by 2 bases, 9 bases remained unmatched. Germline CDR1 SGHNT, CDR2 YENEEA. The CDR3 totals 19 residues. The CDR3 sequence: CASSLGLAGGPPTYNEQFF. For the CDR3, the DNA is TGTGCCAGCAGCTTAGGGCTAGCGGGAGGGCCCCCAACCTACAATGAGCAGTTCTTC. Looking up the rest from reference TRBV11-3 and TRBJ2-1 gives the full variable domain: EAGVVQSPRYKIIEKKQPVAFWCNPISGHNTLYWYLQNLGQGPELLIRYENEEAVDDSQLPKDRFSAERLKGVDSTLKIQPAELGDSAVYLCASSLGLAGGPPTYNEQFFGPGTRLTVL.

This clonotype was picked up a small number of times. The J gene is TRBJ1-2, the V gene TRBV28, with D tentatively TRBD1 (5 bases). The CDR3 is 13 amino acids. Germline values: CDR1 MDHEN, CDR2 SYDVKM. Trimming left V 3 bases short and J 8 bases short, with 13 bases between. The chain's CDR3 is CASSFIEGPGYTF. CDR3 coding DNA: TGTGCCAGCAGTTTTATCGAGGGGCCGGGCTACACCTTC.

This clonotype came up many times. In DNA form, the CDR3 reads TGCGCCAGCAGCTCGTTTATGAGTAGGCAGACCCAGTACTTC. Its protein product is CASSSFMSRQTQYF. V gene TRBV5-1 combines with J gene TRBJ2-5; unclear D gene. The CDR3 spans 14 residues. V gave up 3 bases and J gave up 6 bases, with 15 bases separating them. Germline V gene data show CDR1 as SGHRS and CDR2 as YFSETQ. The full variable domain, completed using reference TRBV5-1 and TRBJ2-5, is KAGVTQTPRYLIKTRGQQVTLSCSPISGHRSVSWYQQTPGQGLQFLFEYFSETQRNKGNFPGRFSGRQFSNSRSEMNVSTLELGDSALYLCASSSFMSRQTQYFGPGTRLLVL.

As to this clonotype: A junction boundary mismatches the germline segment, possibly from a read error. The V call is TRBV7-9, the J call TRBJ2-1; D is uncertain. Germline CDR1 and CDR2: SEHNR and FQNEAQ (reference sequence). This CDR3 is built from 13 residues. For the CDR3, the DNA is TGTGCCGGCAGCTTAGCCGGGCACAATGAGCAGTTCTTC. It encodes CAGSLAGHNEQFF.

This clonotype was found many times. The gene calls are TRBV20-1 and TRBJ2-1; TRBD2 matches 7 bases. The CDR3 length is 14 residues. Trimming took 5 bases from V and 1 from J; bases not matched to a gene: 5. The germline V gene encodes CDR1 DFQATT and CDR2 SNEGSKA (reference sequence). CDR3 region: CSAVTSRSYNEQFF. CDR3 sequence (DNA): TGCAGTGCTGTGACTAGCAGATCCTACAATGAGCAGTTCTTC.

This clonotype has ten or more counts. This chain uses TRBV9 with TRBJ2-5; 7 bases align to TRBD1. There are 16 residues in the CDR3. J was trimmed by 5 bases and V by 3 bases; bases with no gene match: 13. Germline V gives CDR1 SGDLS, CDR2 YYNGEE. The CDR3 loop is CASSGSSATGSETQYF. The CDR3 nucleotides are TGTGCCAGCAGCGGTAGTAGTGCGACAGGGTCGGAGACCCAGTACTTC.

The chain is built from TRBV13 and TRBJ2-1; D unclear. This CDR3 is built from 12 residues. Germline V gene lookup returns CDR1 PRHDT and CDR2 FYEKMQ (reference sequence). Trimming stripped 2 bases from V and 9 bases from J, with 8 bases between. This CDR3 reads CASSLIPGEQFF. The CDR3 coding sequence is TGTGCCAGCAGCTTAATCCCGGGTGAGCAGTTCTTC.

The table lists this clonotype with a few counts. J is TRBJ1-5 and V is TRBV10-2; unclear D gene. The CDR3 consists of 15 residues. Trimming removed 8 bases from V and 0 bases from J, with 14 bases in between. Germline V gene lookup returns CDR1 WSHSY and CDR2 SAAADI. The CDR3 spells CASGGRRDSNQPQHF. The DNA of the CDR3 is TGCGCCAGCGGTGGGCGTAGGGATAGCAATCAGCCCCAGCATTTT.

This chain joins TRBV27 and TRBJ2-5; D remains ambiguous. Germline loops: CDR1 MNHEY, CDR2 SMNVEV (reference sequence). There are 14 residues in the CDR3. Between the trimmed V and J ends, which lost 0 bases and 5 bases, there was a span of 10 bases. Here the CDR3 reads CASSLSRNWETQYF. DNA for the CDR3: TGTGCCAGCAGTTTATCCAGAAACTGGGAGACCCAGTACTTC.

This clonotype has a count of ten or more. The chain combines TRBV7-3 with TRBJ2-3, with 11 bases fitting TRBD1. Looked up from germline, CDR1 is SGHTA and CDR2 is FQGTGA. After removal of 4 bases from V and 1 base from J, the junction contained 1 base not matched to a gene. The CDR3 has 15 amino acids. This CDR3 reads CASSWTGGGTDTQYF. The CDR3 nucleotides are TGTGCCAGCAGCTGGACAGGGGGCGGCACAGATACGCAGTATTTT.

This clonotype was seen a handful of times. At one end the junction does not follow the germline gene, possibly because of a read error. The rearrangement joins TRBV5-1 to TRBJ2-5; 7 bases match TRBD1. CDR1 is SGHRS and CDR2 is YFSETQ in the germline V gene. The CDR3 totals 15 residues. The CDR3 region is CAGSLAGTEKETQYF. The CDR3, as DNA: TGCGCCGGCAGCTTGGCTGGGACAGAAAAAGAGACCCAGTACTTC.

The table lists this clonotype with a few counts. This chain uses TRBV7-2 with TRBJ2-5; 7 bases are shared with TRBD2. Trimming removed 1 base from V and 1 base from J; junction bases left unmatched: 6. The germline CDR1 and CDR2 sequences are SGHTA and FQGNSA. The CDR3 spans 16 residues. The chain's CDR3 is CASSLDAGRPQETQYF. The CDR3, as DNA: TGTGCCAGCAGCTTAGACGCCGGGAGGCCCCAAGAGACCCAGTACTTC.

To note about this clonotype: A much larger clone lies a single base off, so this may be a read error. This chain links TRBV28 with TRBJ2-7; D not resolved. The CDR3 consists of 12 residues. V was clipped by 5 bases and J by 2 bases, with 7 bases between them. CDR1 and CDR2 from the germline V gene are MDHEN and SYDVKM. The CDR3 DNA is TGTGCCAGCAGTCCAACAGCCTACGAGCAGTACTTC. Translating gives CASSPTAYEQYF.

The CDR3 coding sequence is TGTGCCAGCAGCCCGGATCAGCGAGGGCCCATGTGCAGGAATGAGCAGTTCTTC. Protein: CASSPDQRGPMCRNEQFF. The chain recombines TRBV6-1 with TRBJ2-1, with D maybe TRBD2 (5 bases). From germline, CDR1 is MNHNS and CDR2 SASEGT. V lost 6 bases and J 7 bases, leaving 28 bases between the germline ends. The CDR3 spans 18 residues.

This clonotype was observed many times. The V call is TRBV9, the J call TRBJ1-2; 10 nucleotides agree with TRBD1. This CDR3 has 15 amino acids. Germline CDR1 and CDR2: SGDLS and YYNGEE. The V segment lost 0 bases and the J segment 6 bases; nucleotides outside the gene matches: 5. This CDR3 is CASSVVGTGVNGYTF. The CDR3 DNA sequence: TGTGCCAGCAGCGTAGTAGGGACAGGGGTCAATGGCTACACCTTC.